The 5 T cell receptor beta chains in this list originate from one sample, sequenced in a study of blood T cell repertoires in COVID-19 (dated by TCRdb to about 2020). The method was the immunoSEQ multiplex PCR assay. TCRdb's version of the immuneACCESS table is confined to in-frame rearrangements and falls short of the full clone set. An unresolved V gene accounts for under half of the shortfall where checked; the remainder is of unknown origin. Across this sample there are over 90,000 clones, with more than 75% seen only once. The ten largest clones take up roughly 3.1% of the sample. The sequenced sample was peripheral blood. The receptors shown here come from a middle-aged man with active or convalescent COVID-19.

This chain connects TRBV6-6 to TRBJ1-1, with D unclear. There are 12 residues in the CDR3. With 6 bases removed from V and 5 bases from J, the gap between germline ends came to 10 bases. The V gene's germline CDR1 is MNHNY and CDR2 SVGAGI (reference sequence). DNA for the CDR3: TGTGCCAGCAGACTAGGGAGGACTGAAGCTTTCTTT. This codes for CASRLGRTEAFF.

The CDR3: CASSGVRTVANYGYTF. The CDR3 coding sequence is TGTGCCAGCAGTGGCGTCAGGACAGTCGCTAACTATGGCTACACCTTC. The chain has TRBV6-4 and TRBJ1-2; D possibly corresponds to TRBD1 (6 bases). V lost 4 bases and J 0 bases, leaving 15 bases between the germline ends. The germline CDR1 and CDR2 sequences are MRHNA and SNTAGT. The CDR3 sequence is 16 residues long.

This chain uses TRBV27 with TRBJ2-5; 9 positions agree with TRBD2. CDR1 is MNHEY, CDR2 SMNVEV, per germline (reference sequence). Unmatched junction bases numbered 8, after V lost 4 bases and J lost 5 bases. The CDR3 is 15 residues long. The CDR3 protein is CASSSPRGGVETQYF. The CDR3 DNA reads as TGTGCCAGCAGTTCCCCCCGCGGGGGGGTGGAGACCCAGTACTTC.

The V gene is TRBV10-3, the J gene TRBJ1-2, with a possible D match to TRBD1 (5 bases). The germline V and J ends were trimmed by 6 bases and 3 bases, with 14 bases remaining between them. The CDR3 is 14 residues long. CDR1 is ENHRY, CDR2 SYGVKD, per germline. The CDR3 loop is CAISRDLEDYGYTF. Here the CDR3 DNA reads TGTGCCATCAGCCGGGACTTAGAGGACTATGGCTACACCTTC.

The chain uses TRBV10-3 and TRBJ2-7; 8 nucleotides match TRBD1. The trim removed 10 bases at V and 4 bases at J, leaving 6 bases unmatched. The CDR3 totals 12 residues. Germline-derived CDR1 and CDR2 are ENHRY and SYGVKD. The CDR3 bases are TGTGCCACGGGCAGGGGGCTTTACGAGCAGTACGTC. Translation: CATGRGLYEQYV.